This T cell receptor (beta chain) was retrieved from a study of blood T cell repertoires in COVID-19. Study summary: PBMCs, B-cell-depleted T cells, or T cells provided the cDNA or gDNA that made up the material.

Source study methods: Amplification of reference gene primers provided the estimated nucleated cell counts. Generated by immunoSEQ multiplex PCR, the TCRdb table keeps only in-frame clones and is missing some. That table gives V, J and clone size, and the DNA gave D and trimming. The sample comprises approximately 270,000 clones, 84% of which are singletons, and approximately 14% rests with the top ten. The CDR3 has 14 amino acids. Trimming cost V 4 bases and J 6 bases, with 13 bases left between them. CDR1 is SNHLY, CDR2 FYNNEI, per germline. Seattle patients were enrolled while actively infected and followed longitudinally.

The J gene is TRBJ1-5, the V gene TRBV2, with D hard to call. This TCR derives from a person aged 70 to 85 with COVID-19, enrolled during active disease. The sequencing input was peripheral blood. The CDR3 nucleotides are TGTGCCAGCAGTGCGGGAATTGGCAGTCAGCCCCAGCATTTT. Amino acids: CASSAGIGSQPQHF.